This TCR beta chain comes out of a study of blood T cell repertoires in COVID-19. Whole-study context: The United States, Italy and Spain provided the acute and convalescent COVID-19 samples. Sources were T cells, B-cell-depleted T cells, or PBMCs; the material itself was cDNA or gDNA.

This CDR3 is 11 amino acids long. Deletions cut 6 bases from V and 5 bases from J, with 11 bases between. Germline V gives CDR1 SQVTM, CDR2 ANQGSEA. How the authors handled the data: Counts of nucleated cells, estimated from reference gene primer amplification, were obtained. Generated by immunoSEQ multiplex PCR, the TCRdb table keeps only in-frame clones and is missing some. D and trimming come from the DNA, and the V and J calls and clone size come from that table. The table has roughly 410,000 clones, approximately 91% seen once. Seattle patient enrollment occurred during active infection, with longitudinal follow-up thereafter.

The TCR comes from a woman aged 40 to 50 with COVID-19, enrolled during active disease. The chain combines TRBV29-1 with TRBJ2-7; D ambiguous. Sequencing input: peripheral blood. CDR3: CSVGNSHEQYF. The DNA of the CDR3 is TGCAGCGTGGGTAATAGCCACGAGCAGTACTTC.